Following are 23 T cell receptor beta chains from one sample sequenced in a study of glioma-infiltrating T cells. Amplification of TCR alpha and beta CDR3 regions from RNA used iRepertoire nested multiplex PCR. TCRdb re-analysed the multiplex PCR reads in MiXCR, keeping a single row per CDR3 protein. The table includes tens of thousands of distinct CDR3 sequences, under 30% detected once. The sample comprised glioma tissue, nonneoplastic brain tissue, or PBMCs (not recorded which). The receptors were gathered from a human donor with low-grade glioma or glioblastoma, undergoing nonglioma brain surgery, or in good health (not recorded which).

This clonotype was detected ten times or more. One end of the junction is discordant with germline, which a read error may explain. The chain couples TRBV19 to TRBJ1-5; 9 bases align to TRBD1. Germline values: CDR1 LNHDA, CDR2 SQIVND (reference sequence). There are 19 residues in the CDR3. CDR3 coding DNA: TGTGCCAGTAGTATAGGGGACAGGGAAACTCAAGGTAGCTATCAGCCCCAGCATTTT. As protein: CASSIGDRETQGSYQPQHF.

The table lists this clonotype with many counts. The V gene is TRBV20-1, the J gene TRBJ2-5; D may be TRBD1 (5 bases). Between the trimmed V and J ends, which lost 5 bases and 2 bases, there was a span of 9 bases. Germline V lookup: CDR1 DFQATT, CDR2 SNEGSKA (reference sequence). The CDR3 loop spans 12 amino acids. The CDR3 sequence is CSALRQQETQYF. The CDR3 DNA reads as TGCAGTGCTCTGAGACAGCAAGAGACCCAGTACTTC.

CDR3 in DNA: TGTGCCAGCAGCGCAGCAGGGGGGACGGGTACGCAGTATTTT. This gives the protein CASSAAGGTGTQYF. The chain is built from TRBV7-7 and TRBJ2-3; D may be TRBD1 (7 bases). Germline lookup yields CDR1 SSHAT and CDR2 FNYEAQ (reference sequence). The ends were cut back, 5 bases at V and 8 bases at J, with 17 bases in the middle. The CDR3 has 14 amino acids.

This clonotype was seen ten or more times. The rearrangement uses TRBV20-1 and TRBJ2-3; D remains ambiguous. The CDR3 spans 12 residues. Deletions cut 1 base from V and 7 bases from J, with 9 bases between. CDR1 and CDR2 (germline): DFQATT, SNEGSKA (reference sequence). Here the CDR3 DNA reads TGCAGTGCTAGAGTTCGGCAGAATACGCAGTATTTT. As protein: CSARVRQNTQYF.

This clonotype was observed once. The CDR3 carries no conserved terminal phenylalanine or tryptophan, so it likely arises from a read error. The V call is TRBV7-2, the J call TRBJ2-7; the D gene is possibly TRBD1 (6 bases). The CDR3 loop spans 15 amino acids. Trimming took 2 bases from V and 0 from J, leaving 11 bases between them. Germline V gives CDR1 SGHTA, CDR2 FQGNSA. CDR3 DNA: TGTGCCAGCAGCTTAAGGACAGAGGCCTCCTACGAGCAGTACCTC. Encoded protein: CASSLRTEASYEQYL.

With regard to this clonotype: This may arise from a read error, as a much more abundant clone is one base away. This chain uses TRBV5-1 with TRBJ2-3; TRBD1 agrees at 7 bases. The germline CDR1 and CDR2 sequences are SGHRS and YFSETQ. V was clipped by 6 bases and J by 4 bases; unmatched bases: 8. This CDR3 is built from 14 residues. This CDR3 reads CASNRGQFADTQYF. The CDR3 coding sequence is TGCGCCAGCAACAGGGGACAGTTCGCAGATACGCAGTATTTT. Variable domain in full (rest from reference TRBV5-1 and TRBJ2-3): KAGVTQTPRYLIKTRGQQVTLSCSPISGHRSVSWYQQTPGQGLQFLFEYFSETQRNKGNFPGRFSGRQFSNSRSEMNVSTLELGDSALYLCASNRGQFADTQYFGPGTRLTVL.

This clonotype was counted at least ten times. The V call is TRBV6-2 or TRBV6-3, the J call TRBJ1-2; no firm D call. The CDR3 has 13 amino acids. CDR1 and CDR2 (germline): MNHEY, SVGEGT. Trimming removed 6 bases at V and 5 bases at J, with 13 bases between. The chain's CDR3 is CASRFLDLYGYTF. The CDR3 DNA follows: TGTGCCAGCAGGTTCCTTGATTTATATGGCTACACCTTC.

This clonotype was observed many times. This chain links TRBV7-2 with TRBJ2-7; possible D gene TRBD1, 6 bases. V was trimmed by 3 bases and J by 5 bases, leaving 11 bases between them. This CDR3 has 13 residues. Germline CDR1 reads SGHTA; CDR2 reads FQGNSA. The CDR3 nucleotides are TGTGCCAGCAGCTTCAGGGGTGGCGACGAGCAGTACTTC. This codes for CASSFRGGDEQYF.

Notes on this clonotype: This may be a read error, as it is one base from a much larger clone. This sequence joins TRBV5-1 and TRBJ2-7; D could derive from TRBD1 or TRBD2 (5 bases each). Germline V gives CDR1 SGHRS, CDR2 YFSETQ. Trimming shortened V by 4 bases and J by 5 bases, and 22 bases separated the two germline ends. The CDR3 has 16 amino acids. The CDR3 nucleotides are TGCGCCAGCAGCCCTTCGGGACCAGTTTCTTCTAACGAGCAGTACTTC. As protein: CASSPSGPVSSNEQYF.

This clonotype showed up just once. The CDR3 loop reads CATSRPPRGSSYNSPLHF. The CDR3 coding sequence is TGTGCCACCAGCAGACCCCCCAGGGGGAGCTCCTATAATTCACCCCTCCACTTT. The gene calls are TRBV15 and TRBJ1-6, with TRBD1 matching 7 bases. Unmatched junction bases numbered 7, after V lost 2 bases and J lost 0 bases. This CDR3 contains 18 residues. Germline V CDR1 and CDR2: LNHNV, YYDKDF (reference sequence).

This clonotype was seen only a few times. This chain joins TRBV20-1 and TRBJ2-7; 8 nucleotides line up with TRBD1. Per the germline V gene, CDR1 is DFQATT and CDR2 is SNEGSKA (reference sequence). The junction had 8 bases not matched to a gene; V was cut back by 4 bases and J by 6 bases. This CDR3 region has 13 residues. Here the CDR3 DNA reads TGCAGTGCTAATCAGGGGGCTGGTGGCGAGCAGTACTTC. Translation: CSANQGAGGEQYF.

This clonotype has a handful of counts. A much larger clonotype is one base distant, so this may be a read error. The chain links TRBV28 to TRBJ2-2; possibly TRBD2 for D (6 bases). From germline, CDR1 is MDHEN and CDR2 SYDVKM. The CDR3 totals 13 residues. CDR3 nucleotides: TGTGCCAGCTGGGATAGGAACACCGGGGGGCTGTTTTTT. Residues: CASWDRNTGGLFF.

On this clonotype itself: Since a much larger clone is just one base distant, this may be a read error. The rearrangement joins TRBV9 to TRBJ1-5; D remains ambiguous. V lost 1 base and J 2 bases, leaving 7 bases between the germline ends. The CDR3 contains 14 residues. From germline, CDR1 is SGDLS and CDR2 YYNGEE. CDR3 bases: TGTGCCAGCAGCGTAAACTTAGGCAATCAGCCCCAGCATTTT. Its protein product is CASSVNLGNQPQHF.

The sample holds many counts of this clonotype. V is TRBV14 and J is TRBJ1-1, with D unclear. The length of the CDR3 is 16 residues. The germline V gene encodes CDR1 SGHDN and CDR2 FVKESK. V lost 0 bases and J lost 4, with 15 bases in between. DNA of the CDR3: TGTGCCAGCAGCCAAGATCAACCAATTTTGGGCACTGAAGCTTTCTTT. This translates into CASSQDQPILGTEAFF.

In this sample, this clonotype turned up many times. The chain combines TRBV7-2 with TRBJ2-1; 10 bases line up with TRBD2. The V segment lost 3 bases and the J segment 7 bases; nucleotides outside the gene matches: 6. This CDR3 region has 15 residues. Per the germline V gene, CDR1 is SGHTA and CDR2 is FQGNSA. The CDR3 sequence: CASSFLAGGENEQFF. The CDR3 DNA reads TGTGCCAGCAGCTTCTTAGCGGGAGGCGAGAATGAGCAGTTCTTC.

This clonotype appeared a few times. V is TRBV20-1 and J is TRBJ2-1; D is ambiguous. V lost 6 bases to trimming and J lost 8 bases, with 17 bases between them. The CDR3 runs 13 residues. Germline-derived CDR1 and CDR2 are DFQATT and SNEGSKA (reference sequence). Here the CDR3 reads CSAPYSSPHEQFF. The CDR3 DNA is TGCAGTGCGCCCTACTCTTCCCCCCATGAGCAGTTCTTC.

This clonotype has more than one count but fewer than ten. The rearrangement uses TRBV12-5 and TRBJ2-5; a possible D gene is TRBD1 (6 bases). CDR1 is LGHNT and CDR2 is FRNRAP in the germline V gene. This CDR3 has 15 residues. V dropped 1 base and J dropped 2 bases, with 11 bases sitting between them. CDR3 nucleotide sequence: TGTGCTAGTGGTTTGGACAGGGTCAGACAAGAGACCCAGTACTTC. The encoded protein is CASGLDRVRQETQYF.

This clonotype appeared many times. V gene TRBV12-3 or TRBV12-4 combines with J gene TRBJ2-3; 7 positions match TRBD2. CDR3 length: 15 amino acids. V gave up 7 bases and J gave up 2 bases; unmatched junction bases: 9. The CDR3 protein is CASIHGDYSTDTQYF. CDR3 coding DNA: TGTGCCAGCATCCATGGGGACTACTCCACAGATACGCAGTATTTT.

The table lists this clonotype with many counts. The genes are TRBV15 and TRBJ1-2; no clear D gene. The CDR3 totals 14 residues. V lost 6 bases and J lost 2, with 13 bases in between. CDR1 and CDR2 from the germline V gene are LNHNV and YYDKDF (reference sequence). CDR3 in amino acids: CATRPHERNYGYTF. The CDR3 DNA follows: TGTGCCACCAGACCCCACGAAAGGAACTATGGCTACACCTTC. Together with reference TRBV15 and TRBJ1-2, the CDR3 gives the full variable domain: DAMVIQNPRYQVTQFGKPVTLSCSQTLNHNVMYWYQQKSSQAPKLLFHYYDKDFNNEADTPDNFQSRRPNTSFCFLDIRSPGLGDTAMYLCATRPHERNYGYTFGSGTRLTVV.

This clonotype has more than one count but fewer than ten. The chain recombines TRBV2 with TRBJ2-1; 7 bases map to TRBD2. Germline V gene sequence: CDR1 SNHLY, CDR2 FYNNEI. Unmatched junction bases numbered 13, after V lost 7 bases and J lost 16 bases. The CDR3 covers 12 residues. The chain's CDR3 is CASTRVAGVLFF. The CDR3 region has the DNA TGTGCCAGCACCCGCGTGGCGGGAGTACTATTCTTC.

The chain recombines TRBV7-9 with TRBJ1-2; D is unclear. In germline, CDR1 is SEHNR, CDR2 FQNEAQ (reference sequence). V shed 1 base and J shed 1 base, with 19 bases lying between them. The CDR3 covers 18 residues. Here the CDR3 DNA reads TGTGCCAGCAGCTTAGGGCGGGTCAGAAATTCTCTTAACTATGGCTACACCTTC. Protein product: CASSLGRVRNSLNYGYTF.

This clonotype occurred many times. The V gene is TRBV7-2, the J gene TRBJ1-3; no definite D call. Germline V gene data show CDR1 as SGHTA and CDR2 as FQGNSA. V gave up 5 bases and J gave up 4 bases, with 6 bases separating them. CDR3 size: 12 residues. The CDR3 is CASSPGGNTIYF. The CDR3 bases are TGTGCCAGCAGCCCCGGAGGAAACACCATATATTTT.

Ten or more counts support this clonotype. The chain joins TRBV18 to TRBJ2-5; TRBD1 matches at 8 bases. V trimming: 1 base; J trimming: 2 bases; junction bases outside the gene matches: 6. The CDR3 loop spans 16 amino acids. Germline CDR1 and CDR2: KGHSH and LQKENI. CDR3 sequence (DNA): TGTGCCAGCTCACCACTCGGGACAGGCACTCAAGAGACCCAGTACTTC. This sequence encodes CASSPLGTGTQETQYF.